The present TCR beta chain was sequenced within a study of neoadjuvant anti-PD-1 for oral cavity cancer. About the study: Nivolumab at 3 mg/kg was mostly given biweekly, three to four doses, pre-surgery. Non-progressing patients received a fourth nivolumab dose near day 43, then surgery on days 50-56. Findings and limits, study-wide: Post-nivolumab, blood T cell clonality was significantly elevated in non-responders.

Turning to this clone: The antigen is undetermined.

The V end lost 7 bases, the J end lost 0 bases, and 22 bases lay between the germline ends. This CDR3 is built from 17 residues. The germline V gene encodes CDR1 WSHSY and CDR2 SAAADI. Produced via immunoSEQ multiplex PCR; TCRdb's table is partial and in-frame only. In the table there are 60,000 to 75,000 clones, around four fifths of which are singletons. The chain carries TRBV10-2 and TRBJ2-7, with D possibly called TRBD1 or TRBD2 (5 bases each). The origin of this receptor is a person between 40 and 85 years old with oral cavity squamous cell carcinoma. This specimen consisted of PBMCs, obtained before nivolumab (anti-PD-1) treatment. The CDR3 nucleotides are TGCGCCAGCATTGCGGGCAGGGTGGGCACCAGCTCCTACGAGCAGTACTTC. It is translated as CASIAGRVGTSSYEQYF.